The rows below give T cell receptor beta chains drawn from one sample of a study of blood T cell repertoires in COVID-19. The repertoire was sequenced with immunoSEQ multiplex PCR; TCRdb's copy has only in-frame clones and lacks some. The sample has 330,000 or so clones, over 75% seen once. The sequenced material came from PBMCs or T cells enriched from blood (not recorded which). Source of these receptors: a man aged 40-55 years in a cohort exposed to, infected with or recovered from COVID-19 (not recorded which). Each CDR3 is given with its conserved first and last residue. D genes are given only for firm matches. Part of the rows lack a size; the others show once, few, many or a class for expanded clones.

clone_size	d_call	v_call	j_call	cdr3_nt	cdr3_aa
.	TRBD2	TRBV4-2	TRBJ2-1	TGTGCCAGCGGTCCTAGCGGGAGAGGTAATGAGCAGTTCTTC	CASGPSGRGNEQFF
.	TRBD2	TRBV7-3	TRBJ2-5	TGTGCCAGCAGCTTAGGCGGACTAGTAGAAGAGACCCAGTACTTC	CASSLGGLVEETQYF
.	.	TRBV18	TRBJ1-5	TGTGCCAGCTCACCACCGGGGGGGCAGCCCCAGCATTTT	CASSPPGGQPQHF
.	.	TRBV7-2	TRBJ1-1	TGTGCCAGCAGCGCGACGGGACAAACGAACACTGAAGCTTTCTTT	CASSATGQTNTEAFF
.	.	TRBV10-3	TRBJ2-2	TGTGCCATCAGTGAGTTTGAGACCGGGGAGCTGTTTTTT	CAISEFETGELFF
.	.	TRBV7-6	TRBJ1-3	TGTGCCAGCAGCACGCGTAGCTCTGGAAACACCATATATTTT	CASSTRSSGNTIYF
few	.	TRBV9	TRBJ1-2	TGTGCCAGCAGCGTAGAAGAGAACTATGGCTACACCTTC	CASSVEENYGYTF
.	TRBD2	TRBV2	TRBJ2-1	TGTGCCAGCAGTGTTAAGGGGACGGGACTAGCGGGAAACAATGAGCAGTTCTTC	CASSVKGTGLAGNNEQFF
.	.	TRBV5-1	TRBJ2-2	TGCGCCAGCAGCTTATCTTTAGCTGACACCGGGGAGCTGTTTTTT	CASSLSLADTGELFF
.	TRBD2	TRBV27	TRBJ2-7	TGTGCCAGCAGTCCCCGGGAGGGGGGGGCCTACGAGCAGTACTTC	CASSPREGGAYEQYF